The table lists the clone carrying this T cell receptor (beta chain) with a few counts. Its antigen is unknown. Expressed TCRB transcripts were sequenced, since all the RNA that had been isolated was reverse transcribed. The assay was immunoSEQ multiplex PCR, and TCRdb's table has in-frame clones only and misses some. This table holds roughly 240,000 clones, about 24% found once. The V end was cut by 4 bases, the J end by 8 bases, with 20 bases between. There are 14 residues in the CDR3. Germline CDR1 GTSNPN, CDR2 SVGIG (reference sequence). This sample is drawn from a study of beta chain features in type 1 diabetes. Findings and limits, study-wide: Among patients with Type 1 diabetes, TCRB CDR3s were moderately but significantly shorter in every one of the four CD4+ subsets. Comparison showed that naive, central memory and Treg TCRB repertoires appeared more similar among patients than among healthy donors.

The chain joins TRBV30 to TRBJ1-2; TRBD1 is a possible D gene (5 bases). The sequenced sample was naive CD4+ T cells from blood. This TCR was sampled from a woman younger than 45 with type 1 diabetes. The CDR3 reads CAWTNRTPSPGYTF. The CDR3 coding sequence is TGTGCCTGGACTAACAGGACCCCGTCTCCCGGCTACACCTTC.